This T cell receptor (beta chain) originates from a study of shared clonotypes between healthy human individuals. Overall study context: CD4 naive and CD4 memory each took three plates per donor, while CD8 naive took two and CD8 memory one.

As for this clone: Its antigen is undetermined.

It was across several immunoSEQ plates that each subset's genomic DNA was evenly split. Original processing methods: There were no quality scores in the junction-only immunoSEQ sequences, so filtering differed. Some clones are missing from TCRdb's copy, which holds only in-frame ones; the method was immunoSEQ multiplex PCR. V, J and clone size were drawn from that table, and D and trimming were deduced from the DNA. The data hold hundreds of thousands of clones, with around 95% observed a single time. General study findings and limits: Relative to memory subsets, naive subsets generally showed larger estimated richness.

Positively selected for CCR7, the CD45RO-negative cells used as naive CD8 cells excluded terminally differentiated effector memory CD45RA+ cells. The sequencing sample was made of naive CD8+ T cells sorted from blood. This sequence originates from a young woman in good health.

The CDR3 DNA follows: TGTGCCAGCAGTGCCCTGGTAGGAAACACCATATATTTT. This translates into CASSALVGNTIYF. The rearrangement uses TRBV6-6 and TRBJ1-3, with no clear D. The CDR3 runs to 13 residues. V dropped 5 bases and J dropped 4 bases, with 9 bases sitting between them. CDR1 is MNHNY, CDR2 SVGAGI, per germline (reference sequence).